This is a list of T cell receptor beta chains from one sample in a study of shared clonotypes between healthy human individuals. TCRdb's table, derived via immunoSEQ multiplex PCR, lists solely in-frame clones and lacks some. The sample consists of roughly 2.1 million clones, just over 90% of them appearing once. Sequenced: naive CD8+ T cells from PBMCs. The source of these receptors is a man between 18 and 29 years old in good health. Some clones in this sample may be carry-over from other donors' samples. Both conserved end residues are part of each CDR3. A D gene is named only where the DNA matches it firmly. A row's size may be missing; if present it is once, few, many or a size class.

d_gene: NA; v_gene: TRBV7-6; j_gene: TRBJ1-1; abundance: NA; CDR3aa: CASSPHRVMNTEAFF; CDR3nt: TGTGCCAGCAGCCCCCACAGAGTTATGAACACTGAAGCTTTCTTT
d_gene: NA; v_gene: TRBV7-2; j_gene: TRBJ1-2; abundance: NA; CDR3aa: CASSQRTGTINYGYTF; CDR3nt: TGTGCCAGCAGCCAACGGACCGGGACAATAAACTATGGCTACACCTTC
d_gene: TRBD1; v_gene: TRBV9; j_gene: TRBJ2-7; abundance: once; CDR3aa: CASGKTGGLSEQYF; CDR3nt: TGTGCCAGCGGAAAGACAGGGGGTTTGAGTGAGCAGTACTTC
d_gene: NA; v_gene: TRBV10-3; j_gene: TRBJ1-1; abundance: few; CDR3aa: CASRQGNTEAFF; CDR3nt: TGTGCCAGCAGGCAGGGGAACACTGAAGCTTTCTTT
d_gene: NA; v_gene: TRBV4-2; j_gene: TRBJ1-2; abundance: NA; CDR3aa: CASSTRTGTPIGYTF; CDR3nt: TGTGCCAGCAGCACTCGGACCGGGACCCCAATTGGCTACACCTTC
d_gene: TRBD2; v_gene: TRBV7-9; j_gene: TRBJ2-7; abundance: NA; CDR3aa: CASSLRKSGTSGLYEQYF; CDR3nt: TGTGCCAGCAGCTTAAGAAAGAGCGGGACTAGCGGACTCTACGAGCAGTACTTC
d_gene: NA; v_gene: TRBV7-6; j_gene: TRBJ2-1; abundance: NA; CDR3aa: CASTDNYNEQFF; CDR3nt: TGTGCCAGCACGGACAACTACAATGAGCAGTTCTTC
d_gene: NA; v_gene: TRBV28; j_gene: TRBJ2-7; abundance: NA; CDR3aa: CASSSSHEQYF; CDR3nt: TGTGCCAGCAGTTCTTCCCACGAGCAGTACTTC
d_gene: NA; v_gene: TRBV9; j_gene: TRBJ1-4; abundance: NA; CDR3aa: CASSESGRDNEKLFF; CDR3nt: TGTGCCAGCAGCGAGTCGGGGCGGGATAATGAAAAACTGTTTTTT
d_gene: TRBD1; v_gene: TRBV9; j_gene: TRBJ1-1; abundance: NA; CDR3aa: CASSVGDSPNTEAFF; CDR3nt: TGTGCCAGCAGCGTTGGGGACAGTCCGAACACTGAAGCTTTCTTT
d_gene: NA; v_gene: TRBV5-8; j_gene: TRBJ2-7; abundance: once; CDR3aa: CASSSDLERDYEQYF; CDR3nt: TGTGCCAGCAGCTCGGATTTGGAACGAGATTACGAGCAGTACTTC
d_gene: NA; v_gene: TRBV5-1; j_gene: TRBJ1-1; abundance: NA; CDR3aa: CASSLAEVSNTEAFF; CDR3nt: TGCGCCAGCAGCTTGGCCGAGGTATCGAACACTGAAGCTTTCTTT
d_gene: TRBD2; v_gene: TRBV4-1; j_gene: TRBJ2-3; abundance: NA; CDR3aa: CASSQLAETTDTQYF; CDR3nt: TGCGCCAGCAGCCAGCTAGCGGAGACCACAGATACGCAGTATTTT
d_gene: NA; v_gene: TRBV10-2; j_gene: TRBJ2-1; abundance: NA; CDR3aa: CASSESKGPRRLF; CDR3nt: TGCGCCAGCAGTGAGTCGAAGGGACCCCGGAGGCTCTTC
d_gene: NA; v_gene: TRBV2; j_gene: TRBJ2-1; abundance: NA; CDR3aa: CASSENVGYPYNEQFF; CDR3nt: TGTGCCAGCAGTGAAAACGTGGGCTATCCATACAATGAGCAGTTCTTC
d_gene: TRBD2; v_gene: TRBV7-9; j_gene: TRBJ2-7; abundance: NA; CDR3aa: CASSLVAGPGEQYF; CDR3nt: TGTGCCAGCAGCTTAGTAGCGGGGCCTGGCGAGCAGTACTTC
d_gene: NA; v_gene: TRBV10-2; j_gene: TRBJ2-5; abundance: NA; CDR3aa: CASSFQETQYF; CDR3nt: TGCGCCAGCAGCTTCCAAGAGACCCAGTACTTC
d_gene: NA; v_gene: TRBV27; j_gene: TRBJ2-7; abundance: NA; CDR3aa: CASSYQGSYEQYF; CDR3nt: TGTGCCAGCAGTTATCAGGGTAGCTACGAGCAGTACTTC
d_gene: NA; v_gene: TRBV27; j_gene: TRBJ2-1; abundance: NA; CDR3aa: CASSLKGRGNEQFF; CDR3nt: TGTGCCAGCAGTTTAAAAGGTCGGGGAAATGAGCAGTTCTTC
d_gene: TRBD1; v_gene: TRBV30; j_gene: TRBJ1-2; abundance: NA; CDR3aa: CAWGQDYGYTF; CDR3nt: TGTGCCTGGGGACAGGACTATGGCTACACCTTC
d_gene: NA; v_gene: TRBV19; j_gene: TRBJ2-2; abundance: NA; CDR3aa: CASKNSVGITGELFF; CDR3nt: TGTGCCAGTAAGAATTCGGTGGGGATCACCGGGGAGCTGTTTTTT
d_gene: NA; v_gene: TRBV10-3; j_gene: TRBJ2-3; abundance: once; CDR3aa: CAISATDREGGDTQYF; CDR3nt: TGTGCCATCAGTGCTACCGACAGGGAGGGCGGAGATACGCAGTATTTT
d_gene: NA; v_gene: TRBV7-6; j_gene: TRBJ2-1; abundance: NA; CDR3aa: CASSDREPSGEQFF; CDR3nt: TGTGCCAGCAGCGATCGGGAACCGAGTGGTGAGCAGTTCTTC
d_gene: NA; v_gene: TRBV28; j_gene: TRBJ2-7; abundance: NA; CDR3aa: CASSSRDNPNEQYF; CDR3nt: TGTGCCAGCAGTTCCCGGGACAACCCCAACGAGCAGTACTTC
d_gene: NA; v_gene: TRBV15; j_gene: TRBJ2-5; abundance: NA; CDR3aa: CATSRLLAAETQYF; CDR3nt: TGTGCCACCAGCAGACTCCTAGCAGCAGAGACCCAGTACTTC
d_gene: TRBD1; v_gene: TRBV9; j_gene: TRBJ2-1; abundance: NA; CDR3aa: CASSGRQGAKNEQFF; CDR3nt: TGTGCCAGCAGCGGTAGACAGGGGGCGAAGAATGAGCAGTTCTTC
d_gene: NA; v_gene: TRBV5-4; j_gene: TRBJ2-5; abundance: NA; CDR3aa: CASSSRLLAETQYF; CDR3nt: TGTGCCAGCAGCTCTCGACTCCTTGCGGAGACCCAGTACTTC
d_gene: TRBD2; v_gene: TRBV7-6; j_gene: TRBJ2-5; abundance: NA; CDR3aa: CASSLYTQGGPETQYF; CDR3nt: TGTGCCAGCAGTCTATATACCCAGGGAGGGCCGGAGACCCAGTACTTC
d_gene: NA; v_gene: TRBV19; j_gene: TRBJ1-3; abundance: NA; CDR3aa: CASSIGIRGNSGNTIYF; CDR3nt: TGTGCCAGTAGTATTGGTATTCGGGGTAACTCTGGAAACACCATATATTTT
d_gene: NA; v_gene: TRBV11-2; j_gene: TRBJ2-7; abundance: NA; CDR3aa: CASSFSDYEQYF; CDR3nt: TGTGCCAGCAGCTTTTCGGATTACGAGCAGTACTTC
d_gene: NA; v_gene: TRBV9; j_gene: TRBJ1-2; abundance: NA; CDR3aa: CASSVVGGLNYGYTF; CDR3nt: TGTGCCAGCAGCGTCGTCGGGGGGCTTAACTATGGCTACACCTTC
d_gene: NA; v_gene: TRBV27; j_gene: TRBJ2-1; abundance: NA; CDR3aa: CASSLSVYNEQFF; CDR3nt: TGTGCCAGCAGTTTGAGTGTGTACAATGAGCAGTTCTTC
d_gene: TRBD2; v_gene: TRBV9; j_gene: TRBJ2-7; abundance: NA; CDR3aa: CASSGRTSGRSFIPHEQYF; CDR3nt: TGTGCCAGCAGCGGAAGGACTAGCGGGAGAAGTTTTATTCCCCACGAGCAGTACTTC
d_gene: TRBD1; v_gene: TRBV29-1; j_gene: TRBJ2-3; abundance: NA; CDR3aa: CSVEVNRGLGTDTQYF; CDR3nt: TGCAGCGTTGAAGTAAACAGGGGCTTGGGCACAGATACGCAGTATTTT
d_gene: NA; v_gene: TRBV29-1; j_gene: TRBJ1-2; abundance: once; CDR3aa: CSVVGGNYGYTF; CDR3nt: TGCAGCGTTGTCGGGGGGAACTATGGCTACACCTTC
d_gene: NA; v_gene: TRBV11-2; j_gene: TRBJ2-6; abundance: NA; CDR3aa: CASSLVGGPGANVLTF; CDR3nt: TGTGCCAGCAGCTTAGTTGGTGGGCCCGGGGCCAACGTCCTGACTTTC
d_gene: NA; v_gene: TRBV7-9; j_gene: TRBJ1-1; abundance: few; CDR3aa: CASSLVRGNTEAFF; CDR3nt: TGTGCCAGCAGCTTAGTAAGGGGGAACACTGAAGCTTTCTTT
d_gene: NA; v_gene: TRBV9; j_gene: TRBJ2-3; abundance: NA; CDR3aa: CASSVRPGTADTQYF; CDR3nt: TGTGCCAGCAGCGTCAGGCCGGGTACGGCAGATACGCAGTATTTT
d_gene: NA; v_gene: TRBV11-2; j_gene: TRBJ2-7; abundance: NA; CDR3aa: CASSLAPTYEQYF; CDR3nt: TGTGCCAGCAGCTTAGCCCCGACCTACGAGCAGTACTTC
d_gene: NA; v_gene: TRBV11-2; j_gene: TRBJ2-7; abundance: NA; CDR3aa: CASSPEAYSNYEQYF; CDR3nt: TGTGCCAGCAGCCCAGAAGCGTATTCGAACTACGAGCAGTACTTC
d_gene: NA; v_gene: TRBV5-1; j_gene: TRBJ2-7; abundance: NA; CDR3aa: CASSWEGWDEQYF; CDR3nt: TGCGCCAGCAGCTGGGAAGGGTGGGACGAGCAGTACTTC
d_gene: TRBD1; v_gene: TRBV27; j_gene: TRBJ1-4; abundance: few; CDR3aa: CASSLYSTGPNEKLFF; CDR3nt: TGTGCCAGCAGTCTCTACTCGACAGGGCCTAATGAAAAACTGTTTTTT
d_gene: NA; v_gene: TRBV5-1; j_gene: TRBJ2-5; abundance: NA; CDR3aa: CASSGDGGETQYF; CDR3nt: TGCGCCAGCAGCGGTGACGGGGGAGAGACCCAGTACTTC
d_gene: NA; v_gene: TRBV4-1; j_gene: TRBJ1-1; abundance: few; CDR3aa: CASSQVSFVFF; CDR3nt: TGCGCCAGCAGCCAAGTCTCCTTTGTTTTCTTT